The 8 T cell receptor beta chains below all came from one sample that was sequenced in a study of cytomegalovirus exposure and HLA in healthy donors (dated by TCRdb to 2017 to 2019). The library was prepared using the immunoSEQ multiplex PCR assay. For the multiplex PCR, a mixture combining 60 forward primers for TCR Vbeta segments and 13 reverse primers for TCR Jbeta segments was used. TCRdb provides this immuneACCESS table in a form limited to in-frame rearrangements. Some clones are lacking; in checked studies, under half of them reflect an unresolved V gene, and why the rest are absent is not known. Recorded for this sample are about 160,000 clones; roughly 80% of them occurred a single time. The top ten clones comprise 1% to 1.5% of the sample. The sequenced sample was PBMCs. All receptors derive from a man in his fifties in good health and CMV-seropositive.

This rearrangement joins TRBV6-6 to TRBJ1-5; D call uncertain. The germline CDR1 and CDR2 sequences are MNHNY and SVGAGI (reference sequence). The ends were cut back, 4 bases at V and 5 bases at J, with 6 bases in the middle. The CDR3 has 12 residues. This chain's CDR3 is CASSSGDQPQHF. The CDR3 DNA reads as TGTGCCAGCAGTTCGGGAGATCAGCCCCAGCATTTT.

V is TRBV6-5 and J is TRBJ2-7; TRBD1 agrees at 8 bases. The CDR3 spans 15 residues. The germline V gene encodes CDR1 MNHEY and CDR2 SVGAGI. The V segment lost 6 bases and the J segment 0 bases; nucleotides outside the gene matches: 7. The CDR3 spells CASSPTGAVSYEQYF. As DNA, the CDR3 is TGTGCCAGCAGCCCGACAGGGGCGGTCTCCTACGAGCAGTACTTC.

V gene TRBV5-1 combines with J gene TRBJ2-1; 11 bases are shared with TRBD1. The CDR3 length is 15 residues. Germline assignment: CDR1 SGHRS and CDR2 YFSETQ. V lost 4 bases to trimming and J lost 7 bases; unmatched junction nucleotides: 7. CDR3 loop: CASSLGTGGGNEQFF. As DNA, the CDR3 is TGCGCCAGCAGCCTTGGGACAGGGGGGGGGAATGAGCAGTTCTTC.

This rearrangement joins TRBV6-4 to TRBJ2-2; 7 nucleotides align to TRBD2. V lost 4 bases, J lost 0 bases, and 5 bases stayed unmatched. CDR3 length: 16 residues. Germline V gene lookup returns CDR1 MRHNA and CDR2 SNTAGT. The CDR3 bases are TGTGCCAGCAGTGTCAGCCTAGCGGCGAACACCGGGGAGCTGTTTTTT. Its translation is CASSVSLAANTGELFF.

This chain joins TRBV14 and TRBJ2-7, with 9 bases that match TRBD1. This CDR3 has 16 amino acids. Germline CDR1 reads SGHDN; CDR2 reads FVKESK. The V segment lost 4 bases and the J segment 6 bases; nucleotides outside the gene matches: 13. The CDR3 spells CASSRGPGQGLSEQYF. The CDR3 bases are TGTGCCAGCAGCCGGGGACCGGGACAGGGTTTGAGCGAGCAGTACTTC.

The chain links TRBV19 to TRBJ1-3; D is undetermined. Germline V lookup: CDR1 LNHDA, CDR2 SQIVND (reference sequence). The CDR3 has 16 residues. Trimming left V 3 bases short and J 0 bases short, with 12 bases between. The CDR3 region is CASSIVFAGSGNTIYF. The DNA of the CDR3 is TGTGCCAGTAGTATCGTTTTCGCCGGCTCTGGAAACACCATATATTTT.

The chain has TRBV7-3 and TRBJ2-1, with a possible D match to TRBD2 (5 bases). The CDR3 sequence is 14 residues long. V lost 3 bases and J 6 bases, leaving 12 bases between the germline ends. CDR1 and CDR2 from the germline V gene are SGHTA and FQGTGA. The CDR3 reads CASSLSPGINEQFF. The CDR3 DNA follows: TGTGCCAGCAGCTTGTCACCGGGAATCAATGAGCAGTTCTTC.

The CDR3: CARRTGREKLFF. The CDR3 DNA follows: TGTGCCAGGAGGACAGGTCGCGAAAAACTGTTTTTT. This rearrangement joins TRBV2 to TRBJ1-4; 7 bases are a match to TRBD1. The CDR3 has 12 residues. V trimming: 9 bases; J trimming: 8 bases; junction bases outside the gene matches: 6. Looked up from germline, CDR1 is SNHLY and CDR2 is FYNNEI. Complete variable domain (other parts from reference TRBV2 and TRBJ1-4): EPEVTQTPSHQVTQMGQEVILRCVPISNHLYFYWYRQILGQKVEFLVSFYNNEISEKSEIFDDQFSVERPDGSNFTLKIRSTKLEDSAMYFCARRTGREKLFFGSGTQLSVL.